Listed below are T cell receptor beta chains from one sample, sequenced in a study of blood T cell repertoires in COVID-19. The table came from immunoSEQ multiplex PCR; TCRdb's copy has only in-frame clones and leaves some out. The table records about 110,000 clones, around 79% of them present only once. The sequenced sample was peripheral blood. These receptors originate from an elderly woman with active or convalescent COVID-19. The CDR3 runs from the conserved cysteine through the conserved F or W. The D gene is left open where the match is weak. Not every row has a clone size; where given, it reads once, few, many or a size class.

d_call | j_call | v_call | clone_size | cdr3_nt | cdr3_aa
NA | TRBJ1-2 | TRBV19 | once | TGTGCCAGACCCCTTTTCGCAGGGAACTATGGCTACACCTTC | CARPLFAGNYGYTF
NA | TRBJ2-1 | TRBV7-6 | NA | TGTGCCAGCAGCTCCTACAGGGAGCGGAATGAGCAGTTCTTC | CASSSYRERNEQFF
TRBD2 | TRBJ2-5 | TRBV5-5 | NA | TGTGCCAGCAGCTTGGTGTTGGCTAGCGGGAGGGTTCAGCAAGAGACCCAGTACTTC | CASSLVLASGRVQQETQYF
TRBD1 | TRBJ2-1 | TRBV5-4 | NA | TGTGCCAGCAGCAGACAGGGCAATGAGCAGTTCTTC | CASSRQGNEQFF
NA | TRBJ2-7 | TRBV5-4 | NA | TGTGCCAGCAGTTTGCAGGTAGATCCCTACGAGCAGTACTTC | CASSLQVDPYEQYF
TRBD2 | TRBJ2-1 | TRBV5-8 | NA | TGTGCCAGCAGGTTAAGGCGGGAGGGCCATCGGGAGCAGTTCTTC | CASRLRREGHREQFF
NA | TRBJ1-5 | TRBV19 | NA | TGTGCCAGTAGTAGGGGCAGGGGCCCGGAGCAGCCCCAGCATTTT | CASSRGRGPEQPQHF
TRBD2 | TRBJ2-7 | TRBV28 | once | TGTGCCAGCAGCCCCGGGACTAGCGGGACCTACGAGCAGTACTTC | CASSPGTSGTYEQYF
TRBD1 | TRBJ1-2 | TRBV2 | NA | TGTGCCAGCAGTGAAGGACGACAGGGGATTTATGGCTACACCTTC | CASSEGRQGIYGYTF
TRBD1 | TRBJ1-2 | TRBV6-6 | NA | TGTGCCAGCAGTTGGGCCCCCGGGACAGGGATTAATGGCTACACCTTC | CASSWAPGTGINGYTF
NA | TRBJ1-2 | TRBV9 | NA | TGTGCCAGCAGCGCAAGGATCCAGGGCGGCTACACCTTC | CASSARIQGGYTF
NA | TRBJ1-5 | TRBV18 | once | TGTGCCAGCTCGACGGGGAGCAATCAGCCCCAGCATTTT | CASSTGSNQPQHF
TRBD1 | TRBJ1-3 | TRBV29-1 | NA | TGCAGCGTTGCGGACAGGGCCTCTGGAAACACCATATATTTT | CSVADRASGNTIYF
TRBD2 | TRBJ2-1 | TRBV24-1 | once | TGTGCCACCAGTGTAGCGGGAGGCACATCCTACAATGAGCAGTTCTTC | CATSVAGGTSYNEQFF
TRBD1 | TRBJ1-1 | TRBV24-1 | NA | TGTGCCACCAGTGACCGGGACAGGGGCCCGACTGAAGCTTTCTTT | CATSDRDRGPTEAFF
NA | TRBJ1-1 | TRBV27 | NA | TGTGCCAGCAGTTTAGGGGGGATGAACACTGAAGCTTTCTTT | CASSLGGMNTEAFF
NA | TRBJ2-1 | TRBV5-8 | NA | TGTGCCAGCAGCGGCTGGGGGGGCTTTTACAATGAGCAGTTCTTC | CASSGWGGFYNEQFF
NA | TRBJ2-7 | TRBV28 | few | TGTGCCAGCAGTTTATCCCGGGATAGCACTGAAAAAGGCTACGAGCAGTACTTC | CASSLSRDSTEKGYEQYF
TRBD1 | TRBJ2-5 | TRBV5-4 | NA | TGTGCCAGCAGTCCGGGACAGTCGAAAGAGACCCAGTACTTC | CASSPGQSKETQYF
TRBD2 | TRBJ2-3 | TRBV5-5 | once | TGTGCCAGCAGCCGAGGACTAGCGGGAGGAAATACGCAGTATTTT | CASSRGLAGGNTQYF
NA | TRBJ2-1 | TRBV6-2/TRBV6-3 | NA | TGTGCCAGCAGTTACAGTCCTGAGGGCTGGGGGGTGGAGCAGTTCTTC | CASSYSPEGWGVEQFF
TRBD2 | TRBJ2-1 | TRBV5-1 | NA | TGCGCCAGCAGCTTCGGACTAGCGGGAGGCAATGAGCAGTTCTTC | CASSFGLAGGNEQFF
NA | TRBJ2-3 | TRBV5-1 | NA | TGCGCCAGCAGCTTGGTGGGCGCAGATACGCAGTATTTT | CASSLVGADTQYF
NA | TRBJ1-5 | TRBV28 | NA | TGTGCCAGCAGTTTACCAGGGATGGATCAGCCCCAGCATTTT | CASSLPGMDQPQHF
NA | TRBJ1-3 | TRBV15 | few | TGTGCCACCAGCAGAGGGCAGGGGATCTCTGGAAACACCATATATTTT | CATSRGQGISGNTIYF
NA | TRBJ1-5 | TRBV5-1 | NA | TGCGCCAGCAGCTTGGTAGGGAGACAGCCCCAGCATTTT | CASSLVGRQPQHF
NA | TRBJ2-7 | TRBV4-2 | NA | TGTGCCAGCAGCCAAGTGCTCAACCAGGGGGGCTTCGCCTACGAGCAGTACTTC | CASSQVLNQGGFAYEQYF
NA | TRBJ2-7 | TRBV15 | NA | TGTGCCACCAGCAGAGGGCAGCGGAGCTCCTACGAGCAGTACTTC | CATSRGQRSSYEQYF
TRBD1 | TRBJ1-6 | TRBV6-5 | NA | TGTGCAAGCAGGGACAGGGAGCTGGATAATTCACCCCTCCACTTT | CASRDRELDNSPLHF
TRBD1 | TRBJ2-7 | TRBV13 | NA | TGTGCCAGCAGCTCACGGGACAGTTCCTACGAGCAGTACTTC | CASSSRDSSYEQYF
TRBD1 | TRBJ2-7 | TRBV7-8 | NA | TGTGCCAGCAGCCTGGCGGGACAGGGTAACTCGCAGTACTTC | CASSLAGQGNSQYF
NA | TRBJ2-2 | TRBV7-9 | NA | TGTGCCACATACAGGGGAGGAGACGGGGAGCTGTTTTTT | CATYRGGDGELFF
NA | TRBJ2-1 | TRBV10-3 | NA | TGTGCCATCAGTGAGTTGGGAGGTGGATACAATGAGCAGTTCTTC | CAISELGGGYNEQFF
NA | TRBJ2-5 | TRBV5-4 | NA | TGTGCCAGCAGCTTGAGGGGGTCCCTGATGGAGACCCAGTACTTC | CASSLRGSLMETQYF
NA | TRBJ2-7 | TRBV6-2/TRBV6-3 | NA | TGTGCCAGCAGTTTTCGGACTCACAACCCCTGGGAGCAGTACTTC | CASSFRTHNPWEQYF
TRBD2 | TRBJ2-7 | TRBV3-1/TRBV3-2 | once | TGTGCCAGCAGCCAAGATGGAGCGGGAGTCTACGAGCAGTACTTC | CASSQDGAGVYEQYF
NA | TRBJ2-1 | TRBV20-1 | NA | TGCAGTGCTAGTGGGCGGGACGTCTACAATGAGCAGTTCTTC | CSASGRDVYNEQFF
TRBD1 | TRBJ2-7 | TRBV5-4 | NA | TGTGCCAGCAGCTTGCCGGGACAGGGAGCCCCCTACGAGCAGTACTTC | CASSLPGQGAPYEQYF
NA | TRBJ1-5 | TRBV19 | NA | TGTGCCAGTAGTATCGTGGGCAGGAACAATCAGCCCCAGCATTTT | CASSIVGRNNQPQHF
NA | TRBJ2-3 | TRBV12-3/TRBV12-4 | few | TGTGCCAGCAGTTTACTTTGGGCTGATACGCAGTATTTT | CASSLLWADTQYF
NA | TRBJ2-7 | TRBV29-1 | few | TGCAGCGTTGAAGTTCAAGCAACAGGCGAGCAGTACTTC | CSVEVQATGEQYF
TRBD2 | TRBJ2-7 | TRBV7-2 | NA | TGTGCCAGCAGCTTAAAAGTACTAGCGGGAGGGCTCGAGCAGTACTTC | CASSLKVLAGGLEQYF
NA | TRBJ2-7 | TRBV4-1 | once | TGCGCCAGCAGCCTCCAGGGTAAGGACTACGAGCAGTACTTC | CASSLQGKDYEQYF
TRBD1 | TRBJ2-1 | TRBV11-2 | NA | TGTGCCAGCAGCTCGTTCGGGGACAGATACAATGAGCAGTTCTTC | CASSSFGDRYNEQFF
NA | TRBJ2-3 | TRBV9 | NA | TGTGCCAGCAGCGTAGCCCCTATCACAGATACGCAGTATTTT | CASSVAPITDTQYF